The TCR beta chain described here comes from a study of graft-versus-host responses after intestinal transplantation. Worth noting for this clone: No antigen is known for it.

The assay was immunoSEQ multiplex PCR, and TCRdb's table has in-frame clones only and misses some. The sample lists under 100,000 clones, 90% to 95% occurring once. Unmatched junction bases numbered 2, after V lost 0 bases and J lost 0 bases. CDR1 SGHNT and CDR2 YYREEE come from the germline V gene (reference sequence). The CDR3 has 16 residues. The chain couples TRBV5-4 to TRBJ2-3; 9 bases align to TRBD2. This TCR derives from a human donor who was the organ donor for an intestinal transplant. The input for sequencing was unstimulated CD8+ T cells sorted from spleen or lymph node cells, taken before transplant. The CDR3 protein is CASSLEAGGSTDTQYF. The CDR3 DNA is TGTGCCAGCAGCTTGGAGGCGGGAGGGAGCACAGATACGCAGTATTTT.